This entry is about one T cell receptor (beta chain). Its antigen is as yet unknown. This specimen comes from a study of cytomegalovirus exposure and HLA in healthy donors. The V segment lost 6 bases and the J segment 6 bases; nucleotides outside the gene matches: 5. The CDR3 loop spans 14 amino acids. The germline V gene has CDR1 SQVTM and CDR2 ANQGSEA. Points from the study as a whole: Rates of TCR association differed by HLA locus in a later analysis, with DRB1 highest and HLA-C lowest. A later analysis linked a missense variant in DCLRE1C to the trimming of TCR beta V and J genes. The study reported that TCR beta sequences accurately predicted HLA-A and HLA-B alleles in most subjects.

13 Jbeta primers and 60 Vbeta primers were used for the PCR. The method was immunoSEQ multiplex PCR; TCRdb's version includes in-frame clones alone and lacks a portion of them. The sample has roughly 140,000 clones; around 80% are singletons. Sequencing was done on a sample of PBMCs. The sequence was collected from a male donor in good health and CMV-seronegative. The chain joins TRBV29-1 to TRBJ2-2, with 12 bases aligning to TRBD1. CDR3 in amino acids: CSVQGQGAPGELFF. For the CDR3, the DNA is TGCAGCGTCCAGGGACAGGGGGCGCCCGGGGAGCTGTTTTTT.